These 25 T cell receptor beta chains came from one sample sequenced in a study of blood T cells in healthy people across ages. Next came a second PCR, run for about 6 to 12 cycles, which used a sample-barcoded 5' primer along with a J-beta primer mix. TCRdb re-derived calls from the 5' RACE reads in MiXCR, one entry per CDR3 protein. The profile shows approximately 1.5 million distinct CDR3 sequences, roughly 43% of them singletons. The sequencing input was blood. The source is a woman younger than 30 in good health.

The chain recombines TRBV7-2 with TRBJ2-5; D ambiguous. The CDR3 consists of 13 residues. The germline V and J ends were trimmed by 11 bases and 2 bases, with 15 bases remaining between them. Germline V CDR1 and CDR2: SGHTA, FQGNSA. The CDR3 bases are TGTGCCTCCCTGCGCCCCCCGCAAGAGACCCAGTACTTC. This translates into CASLRPPQETQYF.

This clonotype was counted a few times. The V gene is TRBV21-1, the J gene TRBJ1-5; no DNA check was done on the table's D call, TRBD1. TRBV21-1 is labeled a pseudogene. This CDR3 is 17 amino acids long. CDR3 DNA sequence: TGTGCCAGCAGCACGGGGGCCAGGGGGGTTGGCAATCAGCCCCAGCATTTT. Its protein product is CASSTGARGVGNQPQHF.

Details on this clonotype: A junction end diverges from the germline sequence, so it may reflect a read error. CDR3 bases: TGCGCCAACAGCCAAGAAAGTGCCAGGGCGGGCTCCTACGAGCAGTACTTC. Its protein product is CANSQESARAGSYEQYF. The chain carries TRBV4-3 and TRBJ2-7; D is perhaps TRBD1 or TRBD2 (5 bases each). The CDR3 has 17 amino acids. The germline CDR1 and CDR2 sequences are LGHNA and YSLEER.

The chain couples TRBV27 to TRBJ2-1; D is uncertain. Trimming left V 5 bases short and J 2 bases short, with 13 bases between. This CDR3 contains 15 residues. Germline V lookup: CDR1 MNHEY, CDR2 SMNVEV (reference sequence). The CDR3 spells CASSPKEPTYNEQFF. CDR3 in DNA: TGTGCCAGCAGTCCCAAGGAACCGACCTACAATGAGCAGTTCTTC.

This clonotype appeared a single time. This rearrangement joins TRBV3-1 to TRBJ1-4; 8 positions agree with TRBD1. The germline gives CDR1 LGHDT, CDR2 YNNKEL (reference sequence). The CDR3 extends over 15 amino acids. The V and J ends lost 3 bases and 8 bases, in that order; junction bases with no gene match: 8. This CDR3 reads CASSHTGQGTEKLFF. For the CDR3, the DNA is TGTGCCAGCAGCCATACCGGACAGGGAACCGAAAAACTGTTTTTT.

As concerns this clonotype: Its ends do not fully match the called genes, so a read error is possible. This rearrangement joins TRBV29-1 to TRBJ2-5; 15 bases are shared with TRBD2. Germline lookup yields CDR1 SQVTM and CDR2 ANQGSEA. The length of the CDR3 is 15 residues. CDR3 sequence reads: CSIEGTSGRLNEQYF. The DNA for the CDR3 is TGCAGCATTGAAGGGACTAGCGGGAGGCTCAATGAGCAGTACTTC.

This sequence joins TRBV7-3 and TRBJ1-2; no clear D gene. The CDR3 is 13 residues long. In germline, CDR1 is SGHTA, CDR2 FQGTGA. V was cut by 5 bases and J by 5 bases, with 12 bases left in between. The CDR3 protein is CASSTGPQYGYTF. For the CDR3, the DNA is TGTGCCAGCAGCACGGGTCCCCAGTATGGCTACACCTTC.

This CDR3 reads CASSALARRTDTQYF. The CDR3 nucleotides are TGTGCCAGCAGTGCTCTAGCGCGCCGCACAGATACGCAGTATTTT. This chain connects TRBV6-2 or TRBV6-3 to TRBJ2-3; a weak D match, TRBD2 (6 bases). The CDR3 runs 15 residues. Germline values: CDR1 MNHEY, CDR2 SVGEGT. The V end lost 5 bases, the J end lost 1 base, and 13 bases lay between the germline ends.

This sequence joins TRBV15 and TRBJ2-7; unclear D gene. The germline gives CDR1 LNHNV, CDR2 YYDKDF (reference sequence). CDR3 length equals 13 residues. The V end was cut by 5 bases, the J end by 3 bases, with 11 bases between. CDR3 bases: TGTGCCACCAGCTCCAGCCCCCTCTACGAGCAGTACTTC. As protein: CATSSSPLYEQYF.

This chain joins TRBV9 and TRBJ2-1; D is possibly TRBD2 (6 bases). The CDR3 sequence is 15 residues long. Germline assignment: CDR1 SGDLS and CDR2 YYNGEE. V was trimmed by 4 bases and J by 3 bases, leaving 14 bases between them. CDR3 DNA: TGTGCCAGCAGCAAGATGCACGGGGGCTACAATGAGCAGTTCTTC. It specifies CASSKMHGGYNEQFF.

The chain has TRBV20-1 and TRBJ1-1; 10 bases line up with TRBD1. There are 16 residues in the CDR3. V dropped 6 bases and J dropped 1; count of bases not matched to a gene: 11. Germline-derived CDR1 and CDR2 are DFQATT and SNEGSKA (reference sequence). Written as DNA, the CDR3 is TGCAGTGCCCGCTGGGGACAGGGGTTAAGGAACACTGAAGCTTTCTTT. Amino acid sequence: CSARWGQGLRNTEAFF.

V gene TRBV7-9 combines with J gene TRBJ2-7; 10 nucleotides align to TRBD2. The CDR3 runs 17 residues. V was pared by 3 bases and J by 3 bases, with 11 bases of the junction left unmatched. In germline, CDR1 is SEHNR, CDR2 FQNEAQ (reference sequence). The CDR3 DNA is TGTGCCAGCAGCTTTAAGGTACTAGCGGGGTTCGGCTACGAGCAGTACTTC. Protein product: CASSFKVLAGFGYEQYF.

This clonotype has just a few counts. This chain connects TRBV14 to TRBJ2-1; D unclear. The germline V gene encodes CDR1 SGHDN and CDR2 FVKESK. The CDR3 has 14 residues. Between the trimmed V and J ends, which lost 5 bases and 3 bases, there was a span of 11 bases. The CDR3 region has the DNA TGTGCCAGCAGCTCCATCGACTTCTACAATGAGCAGTTCTTC. Protein sequence: CASSSIDFYNEQFF.

The gene calls are TRBV20-1 and TRBJ1-1, with a weak D call TRBD1 (6 bases). The germline CDR1 and CDR2 sequences are DFQATT and SNEGSKA (reference sequence). This CDR3 contains 13 residues. V was clipped by 6 bases and J by 3 bases, with 14 bases between them. The CDR3: CSAYTGWDTEAFF. CDR3 bases: TGCAGTGCATACACAGGGTGGGACACTGAAGCTTTCTTT.

V gene TRBV15 combines with J gene TRBJ1-5, with a weak D call TRBD1 (5 bases). The CDR3 sequence is 13 residues long. Germline V gene data show CDR1 as LNHNV and CDR2 as YYDKDF (reference sequence). V lost 11 bases, J lost 5 bases, and 16 bases lay in between. The CDR3 loop reads CAAARDGYQPQHF. In DNA form, the CDR3 reads TGTGCCGCGGCCCGGGACGGCTATCAGCCCCAGCATTTT. Based on the CDR3 plus reference TRBV15 and TRBJ1-5, the full variable domain is DAMVIQNPRYQVTQFGKPVTLSCSQTLNHNVMYWYQQKSSQAPKLLFHYYDKDFNNEADTPDNFQSRRPNTSFCFLDIRSPGLGDTAMYLCAAARDGYQPQHFGDGTRLSIL.

The rearrangement joins TRBV27 to TRBJ1-6, with D hard to call. This CDR3 region has 17 residues. Germline lookup yields CDR1 MNHEY and CDR2 SMNVEV (reference sequence). The V and J ends lost 3 bases and 0 bases respectively, with 12 bases between them. The CDR3 bases are TGTGCCAGCAGTTTGTTTGGCGAGAGCTCCTATAATTCACCCCTCCACTTT. This gives the protein CASSLFGESSYNSPLHF.

This clonotype was recorded a few times. The chain joins TRBV12-3 or TRBV12-4 to TRBJ2-4, with D possibly TRBD2 on 5 matching bases. CDR3 length equals 13 residues. V lost 5 bases, J lost 0 bases, and 5 bases lay in between. Here the CDR3 reads CASSRGAKNIQYF. The CDR3 nucleotides read TGTGCCAGCAGTCGGGGAGCCAAAAACATTCAGTACTTC.

The chain links TRBV12-3 or TRBV12-4 to TRBJ1-1, with D perhaps TRBD1 (5 bases). V was cut by 5 bases and J by 4 bases, with 14 bases left in between. The CDR3 is 14 residues long. CDR3 sequence reads: CASSVNGASTEAFF. Written as DNA, the CDR3 is TGTGCCAGCAGTGTTAATGGGGCTAGCACTGAAGCTTTCTTT.

This clonotype was found once. A much more abundant neighbour one base away suggests this may be a read error. The chain links TRBV6-5 to TRBJ2-5; 7 nucleotides line up with TRBD1. CDR3 size: 12 residues. CDR1 and CDR2 (germline): MNHEY, SVGAGI. V trimming: 5 bases; J trimming: 13 bases; junction bases outside the gene matches: 10. The CDR3: CASSPDRNERYF. CDR3 coding DNA: TGTGCCAGCAGTCCGGACAGGAACGAGCGGTACTTC.

This chain uses TRBV29-1 with TRBJ2-7; 7 bases map to TRBD1. The CDR3 length is 11 residues. Trimming cost V 6 bases and J 6 bases; bases outside gene matches: 5. CDR1 and CDR2 from the germline V gene are SQVTM and ANQGSEA. CDR3 sequence: CSVKTGFEQYF. CDR3 DNA sequence: TGCAGCGTAAAGACAGGGTTCGAGCAGTACTTC.

This clonotype was counted only a few times. The gene calls are TRBV7-3 and TRBJ2-1; the D is unclear. The CDR3 length is 15 residues. From germline, CDR1 is SGHTA and CDR2 FQGTGA. The V gene lost 3 bases and the J gene lost 0 bases, with 9 bases spanning the gap. The CDR3 here is CASSFATSSYNEQFF. In nucleotides, the CDR3 is TGTGCCAGCAGCTTCGCGACGAGCTCCTACAATGAGCAGTTCTTC.

There are a few counts of this clonotype. The genes are TRBV15 and TRBJ2-3; 8 nucleotides agree with TRBD2. This CDR3 comprises 16 residues. The trim removed 0 bases at V and 2 bases at J, leaving 4 bases unmatched. The germline gives CDR1 LNHNV, CDR2 YYDKDF (reference sequence). The CDR3 DNA reads as TGTGCCACCAGCAGAGATTTAGCGGGGCTCACAGATACGCAGTATTTT. Protein: CATSRDLAGLTDTQYF.

This rearrangement joins TRBV2 to TRBJ2-1; the match to TRBD2 covers 16 bases. J lost 2 bases, V lost 6 bases, and 16 bases had no gene match. Germline V gene lookup returns CDR1 SNHLY and CDR2 FYNNEI. CDR3 length equals 21 residues. In nucleotides, the CDR3 is TGTGCCAGCAGCGAATCTTCGGGACTAGCGGGAGGGCCTGTTACCTACAATGAGCAGTTCTTC. It specifies CASSESSGLAGGPVTYNEQFF.

This clonotype has only a few counts. The chain couples TRBV4-3 to TRBJ1-5; D perhaps matches TRBD1 (5 bases). The germline gives CDR1 LGHNA, CDR2 YSLEER. With 0 bases removed from V and 0 bases from J, the gap between germline ends came to 12 bases. This CDR3 has 17 residues. DNA for the CDR3: TGCGCCAGCAGCCAAGATTACCAGGGCTATAGCAATCAGCCCCAGCATTTT. Protein: CASSQDYQGYSNQPQHF.

This clonotype was detected a few times. The rearrangement links TRBV28 to TRBJ2-1; 7 nucleotides line up with TRBD2. The CDR3 is 15 amino acids. After removal of 4 bases from V and 9 bases from J, the junction contained 12 bases not matched to a gene. The germline V gene has CDR1 MDHEN and CDR2 SYDVKM. The CDR3 DNA reads as TGTGCCAGCAGTTGGTCGGGCGGGAGAGATATTGAGCAGTTCTTC. It specifies CASSWSGGRDIEQFF.